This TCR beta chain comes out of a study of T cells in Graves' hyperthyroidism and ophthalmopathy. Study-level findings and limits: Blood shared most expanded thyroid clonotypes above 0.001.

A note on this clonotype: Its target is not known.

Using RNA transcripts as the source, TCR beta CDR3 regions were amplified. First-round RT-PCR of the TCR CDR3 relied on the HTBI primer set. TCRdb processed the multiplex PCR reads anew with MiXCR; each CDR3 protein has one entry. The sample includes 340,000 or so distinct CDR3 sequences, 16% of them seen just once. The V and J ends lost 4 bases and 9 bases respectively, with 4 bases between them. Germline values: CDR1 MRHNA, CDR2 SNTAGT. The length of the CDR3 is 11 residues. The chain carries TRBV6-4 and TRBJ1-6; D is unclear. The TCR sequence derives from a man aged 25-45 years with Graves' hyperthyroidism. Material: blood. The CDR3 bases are TGTGCCAGCAGTGGAGTTTCACCCCTCCACTTT. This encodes CASSGVSPLHF.